One and the same sample provided the 29 T cell receptor beta chains below, sequenced in a study of blood T cell repertoires in COVID-19. Sequencing used immunoSEQ multiplex PCR; TCRdb keeps in-frame clones, though not all of them. The sample has approximately 150,000 clones, about 84% seen once. The sequenced sample consisted of PBMCs or T cells enriched from blood (not recorded which). All receptors come from a woman in her 40s with acute COVID-19.

J is TRBJ2-1 and V is TRBV19; D is undetermined. The CDR3 is 15 amino acids. Germline CDR1 is LNHDA and CDR2 is SQIVND (reference sequence). Trimming removed 5 bases at V and 6 bases at J, with 17 bases between. The chain's CDR3 is CASSGTLPGGNEQFF. The CDR3 DNA sequence: TGTGCCAGTAGTGGCACCCTCCCTGGCGGCAATGAGCAGTTCTTC.

V is TRBV5-1 and J is TRBJ1-2, with D perhaps matching TRBD1 (5 bases). The CDR3 sequence is 14 residues long. V shed 4 bases and J shed 5 bases, with 15 bases lying between them. Looked up from germline, CDR1 is SGHRS and CDR2 is YFSETQ. The CDR3 coding sequence is TGCGCCAGCAGCGGAGGGGACGAGCTTTATGGCTACACCTTC. Its protein is CASSGGDELYGYTF.

The chain uses TRBV6-5 and TRBJ2-2; D is perhaps TRBD2 (7 bases). V was cut by 6 bases and J by 5 bases, with 13 bases left in between. The CDR3 has 14 amino acids. Germline V gives CDR1 MNHEY, CDR2 SVGAGI. The CDR3 sequence: CASRGRGDTGELFF. DNA of the CDR3: TGTGCCAGCAGGGGGAGGGGGGATACCGGGGAGCTGTTTTTT.

The chain couples TRBV27 to TRBJ1-2; D is undetermined. CDR1 and CDR2 from the germline V gene are MNHEY and SMNVEV (reference sequence). V was pared by 6 bases and J by 7 bases, with 18 bases between. The CDR3 sequence is 14 residues long. For the CDR3, the DNA is TGTGCCAGCAGAATGAAGGTTAACAGTGGTGGCTACACCTTC. This translates into CASRMKVNSGGYTF.

V usage is TRBV5-4 and J usage is TRBJ1-2; D is perhaps TRBD1 (6 bases). Germline V gene lookup returns CDR1 SGHNT and CDR2 YYREEE (reference sequence). Trimming removed 10 bases at V and 7 bases at J, with 20 bases between. This CDR3 region has 13 residues. CDR3 residues: CAGSLQGFSGYTF. The CDR3 coding sequence is TGTGCCGGGTCACTACAGGGTTTTAGTGGCTACACCTTC.

This sequence joins TRBV10-3 and TRBJ2-2; 10 positions match TRBD1. V shed 4 bases, J shed 4 bases, and the junction held 9 bases outside the gene matches. CDR1 and CDR2 (germline): ENHRY, SYGVKD. The CDR3 length is 17 residues. In DNA, the CDR3 is TGTGCCATCAGTGCAAGACAGGGGGCGGAGGGCACCGGGGAGCTGTTTTTT. This encodes CAISARQGAEGTGELFF.

The chain uses TRBV5-1 and TRBJ2-1; 8 bases line up with TRBD2. This CDR3 spans 16 amino acids. The J segment lost 2 bases and the V segment lost 4 bases, leaving 8 bases of the junction unmatched. Looked up from germline, CDR1 is SGHRS and CDR2 is YFSETQ. CDR3 DNA: TGCGCCAGCAGCGGGGGTAGCGGGGATACCTACAATGAGCAGTTCTTC. The encoded protein is CASSGGSGDTYNEQFF.

V usage is TRBV2 and J usage is TRBJ1-5, with TRBD1 as a possible D gene (6 bases). Trimming took off 2 bases at V and 0 bases at J, with 11 bases between the two ends. The CDR3 totals 16 residues. Germline lookup yields CDR1 SNHLY and CDR2 FYNNEI. As DNA, the CDR3 is TGTGCCAGCAGTGAAATTGGGACACATAGCAATCAGCCCCAGCATTTT. Residues: CASSEIGTHSNQPQHF. Using reference TRBV2 and TRBJ1-5 for the parts outside the CDR3, the full variable domain is EPEVTQTPSHQVTQMGQEVILRCVPISNHLYFYWYRQILGQKVEFLVSFYNNEISEKSEIFDDQFSVERPDGSNFTLKIRSTKLEDSAMYFCASSEIGTHSNQPQHFGDGTRLSIL.

The chain recombines TRBV24-1 with TRBJ2-2, with 13 bases that match TRBD2. The CDR3 is 16 amino acids. J gave up 6 bases and V 3 bases, and 3 bases lay outside the gene matches. Germline V gene data show CDR1 as KGHDR and CDR2 as SFDVKD. CDR3: CATSDSGLAGAGELFF. The CDR3 DNA reads TGTGCCACCAGTGATAGCGGACTAGCGGGAGCCGGGGAGCTGTTTTTT.

The chain links TRBV28 to TRBJ2-3, with a possible D match to TRBD1 (5 bases). Germline lookup yields CDR1 MDHEN and CDR2 SYDVKM. CDR3 length: 13 amino acids. V lost 6 bases, J lost 3 bases, and 10 bases lay in between. The DNA for the CDR3 is TGTGCCAGCAGGCCAGGGAAAACAGATACGCAGTATTTT. Translating gives CASRPGKTDTQYF.

The rearrangement links TRBV30 to TRBJ2-1, with TRBD2 as a possible D gene (6 bases). V was shortened by 3 bases and J by 7 bases, with 7 bases between the two germline ends. This CDR3 is 11 amino acids long. CDR1 is GTSNPN, CDR2 SVGIG, per germline (reference sequence). Written as DNA, the CDR3 is TGTGCCTGGAGACTAGCAAATGAGCAGTTCTTC. This sequence encodes CAWRLANEQFF.

This clone was detected once. J is TRBJ2-5 and V is TRBV6-5, with TRBD2 as a possible D gene (5 bases). The CDR3 runs to 14 residues. Trimming left V 7 bases short and J 7 bases short, with 19 bases between. Germline V gene lookup returns CDR1 MNHEY and CDR2 SVGAGI. CDR3 region: CASTPAGRTGTQYF. The CDR3 DNA follows: TGTGCCAGCACCCCGGCGGGTCGTACGGGGACCCAGTACTTC.

The count of this clone is one. V is TRBV19 and J is TRBJ1-3; D may be TRBD1 (6 bases). The germline V gene encodes CDR1 LNHDA and CDR2 SQIVND (reference sequence). V gave up 9 bases and J gave up 4 bases, with 22 bases separating them. This CDR3 is built from 16 residues. The CDR3 spells CASRDKGSNSGNTIYF. In nucleotides, the CDR3 is TGTGCCAGCAGGGACAAAGGAAGTAATTCCGGAAACACCATATATTTT. The full variable domain, its missing parts supplied by reference TRBV19 and TRBJ1-3, is DGGITQSPKYLFRKEGQNVTLSCEQNLNHDAMYWYRQDPGQGLRLIYYSQIVNDFQKGDIAEGYSVSREKKESFPLTVTSAQKNPTAFYLCASRDKGSNSGNTIYFGEGSWLTVV.

The chain combines TRBV21-1 with TRBJ2-1; the table's TRBD2 call for D was not verified on the DNA. TRBV21-1 is flagged as a pseudogene. The CDR3 length is 16 residues. CDR3 coding DNA: TGTGCCAGCAGCAAAGGTGAAGCGGGAGGCACCAATGAGCAGTTCTTC. It is translated as CASSKGEAGGTNEQFF.

This clone came up a few times. The J gene is TRBJ2-3, the V gene TRBV19, with 7 bases that match TRBD1. CDR1 is LNHDA and CDR2 is SQIVND in the germline V gene (reference sequence). J gave up 4 bases and V 2 bases, and 3 bases lay outside the gene matches. This CDR3 is 14 amino acids long. CDR3 protein: CASSILQGSDTQYF. CDR3 nucleotides: TGTGCCAGTAGTATACTACAGGGGTCAGATACGCAGTATTTT.

The rearrangement uses TRBV30 and TRBJ1-5, with 9 bases fitting TRBD1. The V gene's germline CDR1 is GTSNPN and CDR2 SVGIG (reference sequence). V trimming: 1 base; J trimming: 0 bases; junction bases outside the gene matches: 7. The CDR3 totals 17 residues. The CDR3 bases are TGTGCCTGGAGTGAGACAGGGGGTCCCCTTAGCAATCAGCCCCAGCATTTT. Protein: CAWSETGGPLSNQPQHF.

The rearrangement joins TRBV6-5 to TRBJ2-1; 8 nucleotides match TRBD2. The CDR3 is 15 residues long. Germline V gives CDR1 MNHEY, CDR2 SVGAGI. With 6 bases clipped from V and 10 bases from J, the junction kept 14 bases outside the gene matches. The CDR3 protein is CASRISSGTAGEQFF. The CDR3 DNA reads as TGTGCCAGCAGGATTAGTAGCGGGACGGCGGGGGAGCAGTTCTTC.

This clone was observed once. This chain links TRBV7-8 with TRBJ1-6; D might be TRBD1 (5 bases). CDR3 length equals 14 residues. The ends were cut back, 5 bases at V and 10 bases at J, with 15 bases in the middle. Germline V gene sequence: CDR1 SGHVS, CDR2 FQNEAQ. The CDR3 is CASSPPAGWSPLHF. DNA of the CDR3: TGTGCCAGCAGCCCCCCGGCAGGGTGGTCACCCCTCCACTTT.

The V call is TRBV6-4, the J call TRBJ2-6, with unresolved D. From germline, CDR1 is MRHNA and CDR2 SNTAGT. The CDR3 contains 16 residues. V gave up 6 bases and J gave up 0 bases, with 12 bases separating them. The CDR3 loop reads CASRHLLLSGANVLTF. CDR3 coding DNA: TGTGCCAGCAGACACCTACTACTCTCTGGGGCCAACGTCCTGACTTTC.

The chain is built from TRBV24-1 and TRBJ2-2, with a weak D call TRBD2 (6 bases). Trimming took 7 bases from V and 0 from J, leaving 11 bases between them. This CDR3 region has 15 residues. The germline CDR1 and CDR2 sequences are KGHDR and SFDVKD. As DNA, the CDR3 is TGTGCCACCAGAACCGGGACTTCGAACACCGGGGAGCTGTTTTTT. Its protein product is CATRTGTSNTGELFF.

As concerns this clone: This CDR3 is also generated by other DNA sequences in the sample. The V and J genes are TRBV18 and TRBJ1-2; D ambiguous. V was pared by 6 bases and J by 4 bases, with 12 bases between. The germline V gene encodes CDR1 KGHSH and CDR2 LQKENI. The CDR3 is 13 residues long. Here the CDR3 reads CASSPGGGYGYTF. In nucleotides, the CDR3 is TGTGCCAGCTCGCCGGGAGGTGGCTATGGCTACACCTTC.

In nucleotides, the CDR3 is TGTGCCAGCAGCCTAGCCAACAATGAGCAGTTCTTC. Translation: CASSLANNEQFF. The rearrangement links TRBV3-1 (or the pseudogene TRBV3-2) to TRBJ2-1; no firm D call. Trimming took off 4 bases at V and 5 bases at J, with 6 bases between the two ends. The length of the CDR3 is 12 residues. CDR1 and CDR2 from the germline V gene are LGHDT and YNNKEL (reference sequence).

Only one count was recorded for this clone. This chain connects TRBV5-5 to TRBJ2-1; TRBD2 matches at 11 bases. There are 18 residues in the CDR3. Germline values: CDR1 SGHKS, CDR2 YYEKEE (reference sequence). The junction had 7 bases not matched to a gene; V was cut back by 0 bases and J by 2 bases. CDR3 amino acids: CASSLALAGGFPYNEQFF. The CDR3 nucleotides are TGTGCCAGCAGCTTGGCCTTAGCGGGAGGGTTCCCCTACAATGAGCAGTTCTTC. Combining the CDR3 with reference TRBV5-5 and TRBJ2-1 gives the whole variable domain DAGVTQSPTHLIKTRGQQVTLRCSPISGHKSVSWYQQVLGQGPQFIFQYYEKEERGRGNFPDRFSARQFPNYSSELNVNALLLGDSALYLCASSLALAGGFPYNEQFFGPGTRLTVL.

A few counts support this clone. The chain combines TRBV4-1 with TRBJ1-6; D remains unclear. Trimming pared 4 bases from V and 5 bases from J, leaving 3 bases between. From germline, CDR1 is MGHRA and CDR2 YSYEKL. This CDR3 has 12 residues. Here the CDR3 DNA reads TGCGCCAGCAGCCGCGATAATTCACCCCTCCACTTT. It yields the protein CASSRDNSPLHF.

The chain employs TRBV2 and TRBJ2-2; D ambiguous. Per the germline V gene, CDR1 is SNHLY and CDR2 is FYNNEI. V gave up 7 bases and J gave up 6 bases, with 12 bases separating them. The CDR3 runs 13 residues. The CDR3 bases are TGTGCCAGCAAAACAATGGTTCCCGGGGAGCTGTTTTTT. This codes for CASKTMVPGELFF.

V gene TRBV6-1 combines with J gene TRBJ1-3; unclear D gene. V lost 6 bases to trimming and J lost 0 bases, with 12 bases between them. Germline V gene lookup returns CDR1 MNHNS and CDR2 SASEGT. The CDR3 is made up of 15 amino acids. The CDR3 protein is CASSLQTVSGNTIYF. CDR3 DNA: TGTGCCAGCAGCCTACAGACGGTCTCTGGAAACACCATATATTTT.

This clone was detected a few times. The V call is TRBV18, the J call TRBJ2-2; D possibly corresponds to TRBD2 (6 bases). CDR1 and CDR2 (germline): KGHSH, LQKENI. V gave up 3 bases and J gave up 2 bases, with 10 bases separating them. CDR3 length: 15 residues. CDR3 protein: CASSPGGSNTGELFF. CDR3 coding DNA: TGTGCCAGCTCACCTGGGGGGAGCAACACCGGGGAGCTGTTTTTT.

The CDR3 loop is CATSERGGTGELFF. In nucleotides, the CDR3 is TGTGCCACCAGTGAAAGGGGAGGAACCGGGGAGCTGTTTTTT. The rearrangement uses TRBV24-1 and TRBJ2-2; TRBD2 might be the D (6 bases). Germline V gene data show CDR1 as KGHDR and CDR2 as SFDVKD. The CDR3 is 14 amino acids. The V gene lost 4 bases and the J gene lost 5 bases, with 10 bases spanning the gap.

This chain connects TRBV19 to TRBJ2-1, with D perhaps matching TRBD1 (7 bases). The CDR3 runs 13 residues. Per germline, CDR1 LNHDA and CDR2 SQIVND (reference sequence). V lost 0 bases to trimming and J lost 10 bases, with 10 bases between them. DNA for the CDR3: TGTGCCAGTAGTATAGATCAGGGGGGAGAGCAGTTCTTC. It specifies CASSIDQGGEQFF. Combining the CDR3 with reference TRBV19 and TRBJ2-1 gives the whole variable domain DGGITQSPKYLFRKEGQNVTLSCEQNLNHDAMYWYRQDPGQGLRLIYYSQIVNDFQKGDIAEGYSVSREKKESFPLTVTSAQKNPTAFYLCASSIDQGGEQFFGPGTRLTVL.